This paragraph reports one T cell receptor (beta chain). What it binds is unknown. The data were obtained in a study of cytomegalovirus exposure and HLA in healthy donors. Overall study findings and caveats: Upon later analysis, TCR association rates were observed to vary by HLA locus, being highest for DRB1 and lowest for HLA-C. There was a cluster of highly shared sequence variants that was likely a sequencing artifact.

Sampled while nominally healthy, donors likely had unrecorded immune exposures. The PCR made use of 60 Vbeta and 13 Jbeta primers. This table comes from immunoSEQ multiplex PCR, and its TCRdb copy is limited to in-frame clones, with some not included. The profile shows under 200,000 clones, about 85% of them singletons. Deletions cut 4 bases from V and 1 base from J, with 13 bases between. This CDR3 contains 15 residues. The germline CDR1 and CDR2 sequences are SGHTA and FQGNSA. Sequencing was performed on PBMCs. The receptor's source is a man aged 50-59 years in good health and CMV-seronegative. The chain recombines TRBV7-2 with TRBJ1-1, with unresolved D. The CDR3 reads CASSSPPGRNTEAFF. The CDR3 DNA is TGTGCCAGCAGCTCCCCCCCCGGGAGGAACACTGAAGCTTTCTTT.